Shown below are 24 T cell receptor beta chains from a single sample sequenced in a study of cytomegalovirus exposure and HLA in healthy donors. It was with 60 Vbeta and 13 Jbeta primers that the PCR ran. The protocol was immunoSEQ multiplex PCR, while the TCRdb copy is restricted to in-frame clones and leaves out a portion. The table records some 98,000 clones, approximately 9% of them present only once. Sequenced input: PBMCs. The receptors shown here come from a man aged 50-59 years in good health and CMV-seropositive.

The gene calls are TRBV6-6 and TRBJ2-3; D possibly corresponds to TRBD2 (6 bases). The CDR3 runs 15 residues. The V end lost 7 bases, the J end lost 2 bases, and 16 bases lay between the germline ends. Germline V gene lookup returns CDR1 MNHNY and CDR2 SVGAGI (reference sequence). CDR3 sequence: CASTTGLLNTDTQYF. CDR3 DNA sequence: TGTGCCAGCACCACGGGACTGCTAAACACAGATACGCAGTATTTT.

The chain joins TRBV28 to TRBJ1-5, with D uncertain. Germline CDR1 reads MDHEN; CDR2 reads SYDVKM. Trimming pared 6 bases from V and 2 bases from J, leaving 8 bases between. The length of the CDR3 is 13 residues. CDR3 in amino acids: CASRAVGNQPQHF. In DNA, the CDR3 is TGTGCCAGCAGGGCCGTCGGCAATCAGCCCCAGCATTTT.

The CDR3 is CASSPSDRVGSPLHF. The CDR3 nucleotides read TGTGCCAGCAGCCCTTCGGACAGGGTAGGATCACCCCTCCACTTT. The chain couples TRBV7-9 to TRBJ1-6; TRBD1 agrees at 8 bases. The CDR3 sequence is 15 residues long. Germline CDR1 reads SEHNR; CDR2 reads FQNEAQ (reference sequence). V shed 5 bases, J shed 10 bases, and the junction held 10 bases outside the gene matches.

In its sample, this clone was seen a few times. The chain couples TRBV6-5 to TRBJ2-7; 13 bases are shared with TRBD2. This CDR3 region has 15 residues. V shed 5 bases and J 1 base; nucleotides not matched to a gene: 2. CDR1 and CDR2 from the germline V gene are MNHEY and SVGAGI. CDR3 in DNA: TGTGCCAGCAGTCGGACTAGCGGGGGTTCCTACGAGCAGTACTTC. Its protein is CASSRTSGGSYEQYF.

The chain recombines TRBV19 with TRBJ1-1, with D possibly matching TRBD1 (6 bases). V was pared by 3 bases and J by 4 bases, with 18 bases between. CDR1 LNHDA and CDR2 SQIVND come from the germline V gene (reference sequence). This CDR3 has 16 amino acids. CDR3 amino acids: CASSMDPGHRPTEAFF. Written as DNA, the CDR3 is TGTGCCAGTAGTATGGATCCGGGACATCGACCCACTGAAGCTTTCTTT.

The V and J genes are TRBV5-1 and TRBJ2-2; 9 nucleotides line up with TRBD2. V shed 6 bases and J 0 bases; nucleotides not matched to a gene: 0. Looked up from germline, CDR1 is SGHRS and CDR2 is YFSETQ. The CDR3 loop spans 14 amino acids. The CDR3 nucleotides are TGCGCCAGCAAGCGGGAGGCGAACACCGGGGAGCTGTTTTTT. Protein sequence: CASKREANTGELFF.

This clone was found a few times. The J gene is TRBJ1-1, the V gene TRBV19; D perhaps matches TRBD1 (6 bases). The V gene's germline CDR1 is LNHDA and CDR2 SQIVND (reference sequence). This CDR3 spans 13 amino acids. V was shortened by 5 bases and J by 1 base, with 8 bases between the two germline ends. The CDR3 DNA sequence: TGTGCCAGTAGTGGACAGACGAACACTGAAGCTTTCTTT. Protein sequence: CASSGQTNTEAFF.

This clone was counted a few times. The chain joins TRBV5-1 to TRBJ2-1; D remains unclear. CDR3 length equals 14 residues. V gave up 4 bases and J gave up 8 bases, with 16 bases separating them. The germline V gene has CDR1 SGHRS and CDR2 YFSETQ. CDR3 sequence: CASSDRGTGYEQFF. CDR3 coding DNA: TGCGCCAGCAGCGACCGAGGTACGGGTTATGAGCAGTTCTTC.

V is TRBV18 and J is TRBJ2-5; 7 nucleotides align to TRBD1. Germline V CDR1 and CDR2: KGHSH, LQKENI. The J segment lost 2 bases and the V segment lost 6 bases, leaving 3 bases of the junction unmatched. The CDR3 has 13 residues. For the CDR3, the DNA is TGTGCCAGCTCTCTGGGACAGCAAGAGACCCAGTACTTC. It is translated as CASSLGQQETQYF.

This clone appeared a single time. The chain combines TRBV27 with TRBJ2-3; 7 nucleotides match TRBD2. Germline CDR1 is MNHEY and CDR2 is SMNVEV (reference sequence). With 2 bases clipped from V and 3 bases from J, the junction kept 5 bases outside the gene matches. The CDR3 consists of 15 residues. CDR3 region: CASSLRGLRTDTQYF. CDR3 sequence (DNA): TGTGCCAGCAGTTTAAGGGGACTACGTACAGATACGCAGTATTTT.

This clone was seen a handful of times. This chain uses TRBV19 with TRBJ1-1, with TRBD1 matching over 7 bases. Germline V gene lookup returns CDR1 LNHDA and CDR2 SQIVND (reference sequence). The CDR3 consists of 16 residues. Trimming removed 4 bases from V and 1 base from J; junction bases left unmatched: 9. The CDR3 nucleotides are TGTGCCAGTAGTACGACATCAACAGGGGCGAACACTGAAGCTTTCTTT. Encoded protein: CASSTTSTGANTEAFF. The variable domain in full, completed from reference TRBV19 and TRBJ1-1, reads DGGITQSPKYLFRKEGQNVTLSCEQNLNHDAMYWYRQDPGQGLRLIYYSQIVNDFQKGDIAEGYSVSREKKESFPLTVTSAQKNPTAFYLCASSTTSTGANTEAFFGQGTRLTVV.

This clone has just a few counts. The rearrangement joins TRBV6-5 to TRBJ1-5; a possible D gene is TRBD1 (6 bases). CDR1 is MNHEY, CDR2 SVGAGI, per germline. The ends were cut back, 6 bases at V and 6 bases at J, with 18 bases in the middle. The CDR3 consists of 15 residues. DNA of the CDR3: TGTGCCAGCAGCGGCCGGGGGGGGGCCAGTCAGCCCCAGCATTTT. Protein sequence: CASSGRGGASQPQHF.

The sample holds a few counts of this clone. The V gene is TRBV10-3, the J gene TRBJ2-2; D is ambiguous. The CDR3 totals 15 residues. Per the germline V gene, CDR1 is ENHRY and CDR2 is SYGVKD. V lost 10 bases and J 0 bases, leaving 15 bases between the germline ends. CDR3 region: CATIPGGANTGELFF. In nucleotides, the CDR3 is TGTGCCACCATCCCCGGCGGAGCGAACACCGGGGAGCTGTTTTTT.

The genes are TRBV6-1 and TRBJ1-2; D possibly corresponds to TRBD1 (5 bases). The CDR3 has 15 amino acids. CDR1 and CDR2 (germline): MNHNS, SASEGT. The ends were cut back, 1 base at V and 4 bases at J, with 13 bases in the middle. CDR3 DNA: TGTGCCAGCAGTGAAGGGGTCGGAGGGGCCTATGGCTACACCTTC. Translation: CASSEGVGGAYGYTF.

The chain links TRBV6-1 to TRBJ2-2, with 7 positions matching TRBD1. Germline CDR1 is MNHNS and CDR2 is SASEGT. The V and J ends lost 11 bases and 1 base, in that order; junction bases with no gene match: 10. The CDR3 loop spans 15 amino acids. CDR3: CAAKQGILNTGELFF. The DNA for the CDR3 is TGTGCCGCCAAACAGGGGATCCTGAACACCGGGGAGCTGTTTTTT.

The V gene is TRBV6-5, the J gene TRBJ2-5, with 12 bases aligning to TRBD2. The CDR3 length is 15 residues. Germline values: CDR1 MNHEY, CDR2 SVGAGI. V trimming: 5 bases; J trimming: 5 bases; junction bases outside the gene matches: 6. CDR3 amino acids: CASSVLAGGLETQYF. CDR3 in DNA: TGTGCCAGCAGTGTGCTAGCGGGAGGGCTGGAGACCCAGTACTTC.

The V and J genes are TRBV6-1 and TRBJ1-1, with D possibly matching TRBD1 (6 bases). Germline V gene lookup returns CDR1 MNHNS and CDR2 SASEGT. V was trimmed by 5 bases and J by 1 base, leaving 11 bases between them. CDR3 size: 14 residues. CDR3 sequence reads: CASSQGQTNTEAFF. As DNA, the CDR3 is TGTGCCAGCAGTCAAGGACAGACGAACACTGAAGCTTTCTTT.

Only a few counts were recorded for this clone. V usage is TRBV28 and J usage is TRBJ1-3; D unclear. V lost 4 bases and J lost 0, with 10 bases in between. CDR1 MDHEN and CDR2 SYDVKM come from the germline V gene. The CDR3 covers 15 residues. CDR3 bases: TGTGCCAGCAGTTCATCGTCAGGCTCTGGAAACACCATATATTTT. It specifies CASSSSSGSGNTIYF.

This clone has a handful of counts. V usage is TRBV19 and J usage is TRBJ2-4; 11 nucleotides agree with TRBD2. Germline values: CDR1 LNHDA, CDR2 SQIVND (reference sequence). CDR3 size: 14 residues. The V segment lost 6 bases and the J segment 7 bases; nucleotides outside the gene matches: 5. The CDR3 DNA sequence: TGTGCCAGTAGCACTAGCGGGAGTTCGAACATTCAGTACTTC. Translated, it gives CASSTSGSSNIQYF. Combining the CDR3 with reference TRBV19 and TRBJ2-4 gives the whole variable domain DGGITQSPKYLFRKEGQNVTLSCEQNLNHDAMYWYRQDPGQGLRLIYYSQIVNDFQKGDIAEGYSVSREKKESFPLTVTSAQKNPTAFYLCASSTSGSSNIQYFGAGTRLSVL.

This clone was seen more than once but under ten times. V is TRBV5-1 and J is TRBJ2-3; D remains unclear. V lost 1 base and J lost 6, with 15 bases in between. Looked up from germline, CDR1 is SGHRS and CDR2 is YFSETQ. The CDR3 length is 15 residues. The CDR3 DNA sequence: TGCGCCAGCAGCTTGTCAAACTCCCGGAGCGATACGCAGTATTTT. It is translated as CASSLSNSRSDTQYF.

The chain carries TRBV5-4 and TRBJ2-5; 7 bases align to TRBD2. The germline CDR1 and CDR2 sequences are SGHNT and YYREEE (reference sequence). V was clipped by 6 bases and J by 5 bases; unmatched bases: 7. The CDR3 has 13 amino acids. Here the CDR3 DNA reads TGTGCCAGCAATATGGGGGGGAGCGAGACCCAGTACTTC. Translation: CASNMGGSETQYF.

This clone was observed a handful of times. V usage is TRBV5-1 and J usage is TRBJ1-4; 7 bases match TRBD1. Per the germline V gene, CDR1 is SGHRS and CDR2 is YFSETQ. This CDR3 is built from 14 residues. J lost 6 bases, V lost 4 bases, and 6 bases had no gene match. The CDR3 is CASSLQGMDEKLFF. The CDR3 DNA reads TGCGCCAGCAGCCTACAGGGGATGGATGAAAAACTGTTTTTT.

This chain joins TRBV7-9 and TRBJ1-1; no reliable D call. Trimming stripped 4 bases from V and 6 bases from J, with 12 bases between. The CDR3 runs 13 residues. The V gene's germline CDR1 is SEHNR and CDR2 FQNEAQ (reference sequence). The CDR3 sequence: CASSWVIRAEAFF. CDR3 sequence (DNA): TGTGCCAGCAGCTGGGTAATACGGGCTGAAGCTTTCTTT.

The rearrangement uses TRBV30 and TRBJ2-7; 8 positions agree with TRBD1. V lost 4 bases and J lost 3; bases outside the gene matches: 8. CDR3 length equals 14 residues. CDR1 is GTSNPN, CDR2 SVGIG, per germline (reference sequence). The CDR3 DNA sequence: TGTGCCTGGATGCAAGACAGGGGAGGCTACGAGCAGTACTTC. As protein: CAWMQDRGGYEQYF.